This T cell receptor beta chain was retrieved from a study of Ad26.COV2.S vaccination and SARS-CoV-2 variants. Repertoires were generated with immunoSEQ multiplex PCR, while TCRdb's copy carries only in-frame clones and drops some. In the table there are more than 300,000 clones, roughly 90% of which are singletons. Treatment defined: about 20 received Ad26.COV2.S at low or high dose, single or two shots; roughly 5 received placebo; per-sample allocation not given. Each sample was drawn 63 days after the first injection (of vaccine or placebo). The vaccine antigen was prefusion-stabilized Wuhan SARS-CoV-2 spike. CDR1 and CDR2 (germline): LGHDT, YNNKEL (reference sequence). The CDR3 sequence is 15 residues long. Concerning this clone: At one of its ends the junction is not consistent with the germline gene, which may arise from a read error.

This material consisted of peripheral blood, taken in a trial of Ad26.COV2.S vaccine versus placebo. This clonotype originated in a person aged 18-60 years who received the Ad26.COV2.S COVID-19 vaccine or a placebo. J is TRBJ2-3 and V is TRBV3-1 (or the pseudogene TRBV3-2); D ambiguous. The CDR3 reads CASSQGSEPTDTQYF. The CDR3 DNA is TGTGCCAGCAGTCAAGGGTCGGAACCCACAGATACGCAGTATTTT.